These T cell receptor beta chains were read from a single sample in a study of T cell changes during pregnancy in multiple sclerosis. Produced via immunoSEQ multiplex PCR; TCRdb's table is partial and in-frame only. The sample yields tens of thousands of clones, about 91% seen once. The sequenced sample was CD4+ T cells from peripheral blood mononuclear cells, obtained in the second trimester of pregnancy. The receptor source for this set is a female donor in good health, enrolled as a control in a pregnancy study. Each CDR3 is given without its conserved first and last residue. Each record gives: J gene, V gene, D gene, CDR3 protein. A D gene is named only where the DNA matches it firmly.

J: TRBJ2-6
V: TRBV30
D: TRBD1
CDR3: ACRDRVSGANVLT

J: TRBJ2-7
V: TRBV7-2
D: -
CDR3: ASSPGYEQY

J: TRBJ1-5
V: TRBV27
D: -
CDR3: ASSLSWGGFNQPQH

J: TRBJ2-7
V: TRBV29-1
D: TRBD1
CDR3: SVRTGNFYEQY

J: TRBJ1-5
V: TRBV19
D: -
CDR3: ASSTRGAGGRGNQPQH

J: TRBJ2-3
V: TRBV5-1
D: TRBD2
CDR3: ASSENPSGGALDTQY

J: TRBJ1-2
V: TRBV5-4
D: TRBD1
CDR3: ASSPDRDYGYT

J: TRBJ1-5
V: TRBV7-9
D: -
CDR3: ASSRAGDQPQH

J: TRBJ1-6
V: TRBV5-1
D: TRBD1
CDR3: ASSPRTGSNSPLH

J: TRBJ2-1
V: TRBV20-1
D: -
CDR3: SAASQNEQF

J: TRBJ1-1
V: TRBV29-1
D: -
CDR3: SVQDKNTEAF

J: TRBJ2-5
V: TRBV20-1
D: -
CDR3: SAAVRETQY

J: TRBJ1-2
V: TRBV28
D: -
CDR3: ASSLQNYGYT

J: TRBJ1-1
V: TRBV19
D: TRBD1
CDR3: ASSIVGTANTEAF

J: TRBJ2-1
V: TRBV28
D: TRBD2
CDR3: ASSPSGLVRGEQF

J: TRBJ1-6
V: TRBV9
D: -
CDR3: ASSVDGGGNSPLH

J: TRBJ2-7
V: TRBV5-1
D: -
CDR3: ASSLTDGTYEQY

J: TRBJ2-1
V: TRBV27
D: TRBD2
CDR3: ASSSYPRGAGDYNEQF

J: TRBJ1-1
V: TRBV5-6
D: -
CDR3: ASSTWGGGNTEAF

J: TRBJ2-2
V: TRBV5-1
D: TRBD1
CDR3: ASSRTGDTGELF

J: TRBJ2-5
V: TRBV18
D: -
CDR3: ASSSSQETQY

J: TRBJ2-5
V: TRBV30
D: TRBD2
CDR3: AWSVAGVQETQY

J: TRBJ2-6
V: TRBV4-3
D: TRBD1
CDR3: ASSQASGQVNSGANVLT

J: TRBJ1-5
V: TRBV2
D: -
CDR3: ASSEAQGIGNQPQH

J: TRBJ2-3
V: TRBV11-3
D: -
CDR3: ASSLRASGTDTQY

J: TRBJ1-1
V: TRBV5-4
D: -
CDR3: ASIEGYGGGTEAF

J: TRBJ1-4
V: TRBV21-1
D: -
CDR3: ASGIYRGSNEKLF

J: TRBJ1-5
V: TRBV7-2
D: -
CDR3: ASSSNSYSNQPQH

J: TRBJ1-3
V: TRBV30
D: -
CDR3: AWTAGQMGNTIY

J: TRBJ2-1
V: TRBV30
D: -
CDR3: AWSRLAIEQF

J: TRBJ2-7
V: TRBV9
D: -
CDR3: ASSGGTGTYEQY

J: TRBJ1-1
V: TRBV6-5
D: -
CDR3: ASRLEQGMAF

J: TRBJ1-1
V: TRBV6-1
D: -
CDR3: ASSRRGNTEAF

J: TRBJ2-1
V: TRBV7-3
D: TRBD1
CDR3: ASSLSGTGVDEQF

J: TRBJ2-7
V: TRBV30
D: -
CDR3: ACTVPRGSYEQY

J: TRBJ2-6
V: TRBV2
D: TRBD1
CDR3: ASNMGQTLSSGANVLT

J: TRBJ1-1
V: TRBV30
D: TRBD1
CDR3: AGDRGPTEAF

J: TRBJ2-7
V: TRBV5-1
D: -
CDR3: ASSPTGYEQY

J: TRBJ2-1
V: TRBV9
D: -
CDR3: ASSVESRGNEQF

J: TRBJ1-2
V: TRBV4-1
D: -
CDR3: ASSQDQGTYGYT

J: TRBJ1-2
V: TRBV7-2
D: -
CDR3: ASSSTVYGYT

J: TRBJ2-7
V: TRBV5-4
D: -
CDR3: ASSLDPLTSTYEQY

J: TRBJ1-5
V: TRBV30
D: -
CDR3: AWSVLDSNQPQH

J: TRBJ2-2
V: TRBV7-9
D: TRBD1
CDR3: ASQPGQGLYTGELF

J: TRBJ1-1
V: TRBV4-2
D: -
CDR3: ASSPQAVRSNTEAF

J: TRBJ2-7
V: TRBV6-5
D: TRBD2
CDR3: ASSYVASGGYEQY

J: TRBJ1-4
V: TRBV18
D: -
CDR3: ASSPVGKTTNEKLF

J: TRBJ2-1
V: TRBV7-2
D: TRBD2
CDR3: ASSYRLASSYNEQF

J: TRBJ2-7
V: TRBV9
D: TRBD2
CDR3: ASSTLGSGGVYEQY

J: TRBJ1-1
V: TRBV6-5
D: -
CDR3: ASSYSVNSFHTEAF

J: TRBJ2-1
V: TRBV19
D: TRBD2
CDR3: ASTQWGSSGNNEQF

J: TRBJ1-5
V: TRBV27
D: TRBD1
CDR3: ASSSIAGRSDRAPDQPQH

J: TRBJ2-3
V: TRBV18
D: -
CDR3: ASSPTSSTDTQY

J: TRBJ2-7
V: TRBV5-1
D: -
CDR3: ASSLVPGHEQY

J: TRBJ2-2
V: TRBV19
D: TRBD2
CDR3: ASTPSGDRPNTGELF

J: TRBJ1-1
V: TRBV21-1
D: -
CDR3: ASSLDRDPEAF

J: TRBJ2-3
V: TRBV27
D: TRBD1
CDR3: ASKLTGGTDTQY

J: TRBJ1-4
V: TRBV6-1
D: -
CDR3: ASSSGRVTDEKLF

J: TRBJ1-3
V: TRBV30
D: -
CDR3: AWTLGVGGD